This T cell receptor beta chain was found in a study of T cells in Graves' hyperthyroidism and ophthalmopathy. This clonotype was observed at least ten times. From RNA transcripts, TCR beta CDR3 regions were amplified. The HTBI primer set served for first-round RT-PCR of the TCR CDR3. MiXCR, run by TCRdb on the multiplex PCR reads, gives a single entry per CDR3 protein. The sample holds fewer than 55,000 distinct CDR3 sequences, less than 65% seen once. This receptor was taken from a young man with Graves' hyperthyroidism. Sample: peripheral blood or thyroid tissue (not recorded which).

CDR3 sequence reads: CSALDGGAETQYF. The CDR3 nucleotides are TGCAGTGCCCTTGACGGGGGGGCGGAGACCCAGTACTTC. The chain combines TRBV20-1 with TRBJ2-5, with TRBD2 matching over 8 bases. Per germline, CDR1 DFQATT and CDR2 SNEGSKA (reference sequence). This CDR3 spans 13 amino acids. The ends lost 6 bases at V and 5 bases at J; junction bases unmatched: 8.